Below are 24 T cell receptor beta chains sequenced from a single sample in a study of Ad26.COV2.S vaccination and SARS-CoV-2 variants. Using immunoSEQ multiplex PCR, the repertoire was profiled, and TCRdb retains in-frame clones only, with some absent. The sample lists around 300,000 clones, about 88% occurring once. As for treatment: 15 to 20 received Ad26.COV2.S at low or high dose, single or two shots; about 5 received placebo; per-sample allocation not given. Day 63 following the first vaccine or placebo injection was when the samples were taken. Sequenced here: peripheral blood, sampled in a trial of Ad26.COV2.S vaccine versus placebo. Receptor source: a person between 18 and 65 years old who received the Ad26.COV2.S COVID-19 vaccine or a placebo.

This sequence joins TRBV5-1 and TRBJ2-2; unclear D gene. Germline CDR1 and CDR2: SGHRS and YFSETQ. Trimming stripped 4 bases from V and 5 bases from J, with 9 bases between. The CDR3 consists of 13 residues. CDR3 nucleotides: TGCGCCAGCAGCCCAGTAAAAACCGGGGAGCTGTTTTTT. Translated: CASSPVKTGELFF.

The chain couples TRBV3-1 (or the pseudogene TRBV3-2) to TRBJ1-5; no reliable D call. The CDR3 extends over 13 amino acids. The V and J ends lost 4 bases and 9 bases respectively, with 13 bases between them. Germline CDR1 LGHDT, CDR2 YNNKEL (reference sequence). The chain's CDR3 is CASSPSGLGPQHF. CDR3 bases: TGTGCCAGCAGCCCCTCGGGCCTGGGGCCCCAGCATTTT.

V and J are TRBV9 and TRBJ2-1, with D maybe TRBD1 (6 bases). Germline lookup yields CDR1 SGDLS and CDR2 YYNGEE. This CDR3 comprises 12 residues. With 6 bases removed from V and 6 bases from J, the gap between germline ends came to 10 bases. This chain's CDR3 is CASTGASNEQFF. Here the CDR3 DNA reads TGTGCCAGCACAGGGGCGAGCAATGAGCAGTTCTTC.

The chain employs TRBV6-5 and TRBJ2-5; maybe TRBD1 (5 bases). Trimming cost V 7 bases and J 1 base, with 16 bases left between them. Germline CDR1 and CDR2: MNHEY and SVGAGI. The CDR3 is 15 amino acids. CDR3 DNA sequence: TGTGCCAGCACCCAAAACCCAGGGTCCCAAGAGACCCAGTACTTC. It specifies CASTQNPGSQETQYF.

The CDR3 is CSASLGRRLEQFF. CDR3 nucleotide sequence: TGCAGTGCTAGTCTCGGACGTCGTCTCGAGCAGTTCTTC. This chain uses TRBV20-1 with TRBJ2-1; D is unresolved. The germline V and J ends were trimmed by 3 bases and 10 bases, with 16 bases remaining between them. Germline CDR1 is DFQATT and CDR2 is SNEGSKA (reference sequence). There are 13 residues in the CDR3.

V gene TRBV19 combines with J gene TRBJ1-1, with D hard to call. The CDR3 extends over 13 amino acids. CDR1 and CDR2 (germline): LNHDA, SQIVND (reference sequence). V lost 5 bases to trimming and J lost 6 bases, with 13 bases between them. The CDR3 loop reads CASSSSRRAEAFF. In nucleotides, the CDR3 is TGTGCCAGTAGTTCTTCCCGGAGAGCTGAAGCTTTCTTT.

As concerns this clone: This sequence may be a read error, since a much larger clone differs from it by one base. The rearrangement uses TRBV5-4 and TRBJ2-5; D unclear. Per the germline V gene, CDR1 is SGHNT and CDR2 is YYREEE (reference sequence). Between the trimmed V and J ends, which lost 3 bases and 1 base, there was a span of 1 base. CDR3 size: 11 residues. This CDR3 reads CASSSQETQYF. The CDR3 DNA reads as TGTGCCAGCAGCTCCCAAGAGACCCAGTACTTC.

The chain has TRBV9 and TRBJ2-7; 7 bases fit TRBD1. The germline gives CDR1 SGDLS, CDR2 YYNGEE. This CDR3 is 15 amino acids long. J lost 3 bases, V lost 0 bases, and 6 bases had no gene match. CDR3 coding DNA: TGTGCCAGCAGCGTAGGAGAAGGACAGGACTACGAGCAGTACTTC. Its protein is CASSVGEGQDYEQYF. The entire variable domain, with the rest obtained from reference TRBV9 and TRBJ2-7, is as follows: DSGVTQTPKHLITATGQRVTLRCSPRSGDLSVYWYQQSLDQGLQFLIQYYNGEERAKGNILERFSAQQFPDLHSELNLSSLELGDSALYFCASSVGEGQDYEQYFGPGTRLTVT.

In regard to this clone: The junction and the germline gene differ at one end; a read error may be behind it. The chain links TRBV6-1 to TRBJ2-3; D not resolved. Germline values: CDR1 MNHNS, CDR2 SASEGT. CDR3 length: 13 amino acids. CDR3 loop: CASNEWAKHTQYF. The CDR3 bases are TGTGCCAGCAATGAATGGGCTAAACATACGCAGTATTTT.

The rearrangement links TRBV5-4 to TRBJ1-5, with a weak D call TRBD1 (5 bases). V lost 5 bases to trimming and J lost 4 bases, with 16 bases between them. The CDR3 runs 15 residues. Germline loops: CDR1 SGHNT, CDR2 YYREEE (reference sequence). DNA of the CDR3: TGTGCCAGCAGTTGGGGGGGAGGGGTTAATCAGCCCCAGCATTTT. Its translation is CASSWGGGVNQPQHF.

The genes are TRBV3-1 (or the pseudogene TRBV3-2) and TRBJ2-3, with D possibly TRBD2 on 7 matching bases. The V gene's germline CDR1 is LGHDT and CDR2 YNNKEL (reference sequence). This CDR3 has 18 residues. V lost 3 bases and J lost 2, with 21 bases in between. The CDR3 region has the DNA TGTGCCAGCAGCCAGACGTTGTTGGCGGGGGCCATCACAGATACGCAGTATTTT. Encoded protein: CASSQTLLAGAITDTQYF.

The CDR3 DNA sequence: TGTGCCAGCAGCTTACCCCCCTCGACAGGTCGGGTTTCACCCCTCCACTTT. Its translation is CASSLPPSTGRVSPLHF. The chain uses TRBV7-3 and TRBJ1-6; D is perhaps TRBD1 (6 bases). Trimming left V 2 bases short and J 9 bases short, with 20 bases between. The CDR3 covers 17 residues. Germline CDR1 and CDR2: SGHTA and FQGTGA.

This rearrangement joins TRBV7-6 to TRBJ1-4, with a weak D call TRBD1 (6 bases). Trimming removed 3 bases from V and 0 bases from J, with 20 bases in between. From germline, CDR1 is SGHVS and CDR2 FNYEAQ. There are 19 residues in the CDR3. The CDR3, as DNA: TGTGCCAGCAGCTTTCCCCCGACAGGAGCGGTTGCAACTAATGAAAAACTGTTTTTT. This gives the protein CASSFPPTGAVATNEKLFF.

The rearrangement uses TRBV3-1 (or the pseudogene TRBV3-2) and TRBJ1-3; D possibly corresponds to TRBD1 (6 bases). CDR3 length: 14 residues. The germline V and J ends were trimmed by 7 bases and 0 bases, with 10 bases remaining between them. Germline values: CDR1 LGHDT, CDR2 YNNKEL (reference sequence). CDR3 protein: CASTSGVSGNTIYF. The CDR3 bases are TGTGCCAGCACCTCAGGGGTCTCTGGAAACACCATATATTTT.

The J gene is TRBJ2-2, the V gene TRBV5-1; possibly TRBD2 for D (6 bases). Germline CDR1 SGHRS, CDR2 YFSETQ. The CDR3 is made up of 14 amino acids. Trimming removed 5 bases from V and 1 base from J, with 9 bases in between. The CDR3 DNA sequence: TGCGCCAGCAGTCGGAGGGTGAACACCGGGGAGCTGTTTTTT. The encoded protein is CASSRRVNTGELFF.

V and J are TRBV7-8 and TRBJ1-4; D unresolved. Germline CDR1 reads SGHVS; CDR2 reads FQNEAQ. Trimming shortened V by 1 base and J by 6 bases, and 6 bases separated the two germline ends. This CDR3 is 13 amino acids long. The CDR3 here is CASSLGTDEKLFF. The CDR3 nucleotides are TGTGCCAGCAGCTTAGGTACAGATGAAAAACTGTTTTTT.

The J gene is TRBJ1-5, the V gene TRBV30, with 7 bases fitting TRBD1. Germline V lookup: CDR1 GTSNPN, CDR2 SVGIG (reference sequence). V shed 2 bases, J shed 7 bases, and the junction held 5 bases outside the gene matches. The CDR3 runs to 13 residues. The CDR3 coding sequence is TGTGCCTGGAGTACCGGGACAGACCAGCCCCAGCATTTT. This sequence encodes CAWSTGTDQPQHF. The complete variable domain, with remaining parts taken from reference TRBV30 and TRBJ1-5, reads SQTIHQWPATLVQPVGSPLSLECTVEGTSNPNLYWYRQAAGRGLQLLFYSVGIGQISSEVPQNLSASRPQDRQFILSSKKLLLSDSGFYLCAWSTGTDQPQHFGDGTRLSIL.

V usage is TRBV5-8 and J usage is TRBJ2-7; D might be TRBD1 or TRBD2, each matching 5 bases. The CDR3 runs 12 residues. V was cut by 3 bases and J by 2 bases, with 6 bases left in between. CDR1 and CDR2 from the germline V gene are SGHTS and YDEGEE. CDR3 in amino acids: CASSWGTYEQYF. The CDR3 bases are TGTGCCAGCAGCTGGGGGACCTACGAGCAGTACTTC.

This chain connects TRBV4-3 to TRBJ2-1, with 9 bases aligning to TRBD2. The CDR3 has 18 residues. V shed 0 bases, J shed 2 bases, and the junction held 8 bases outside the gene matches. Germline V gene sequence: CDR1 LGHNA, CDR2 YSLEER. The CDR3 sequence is CASSQDMGGGAPYNEQFF. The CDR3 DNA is TGCGCCAGCAGCCAAGATATGGGCGGGGGGGCCCCCTACAATGAGCAGTTCTTC.

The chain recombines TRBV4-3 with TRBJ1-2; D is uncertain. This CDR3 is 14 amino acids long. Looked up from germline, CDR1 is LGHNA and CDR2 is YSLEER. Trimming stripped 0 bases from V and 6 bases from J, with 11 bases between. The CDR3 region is CASSQDHSRDGYTF. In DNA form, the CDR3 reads TGCGCCAGCAGCCAAGACCACAGCAGAGATGGCTACACCTTC.

CDR3 coding DNA: TGTGCCAGCAGCTTCAGGGGGCGTGCCACTGAAGCTTTCTTT. Protein: CASSFRGRATEAFF. J is TRBJ1-1 and V is TRBV7-2; the match to TRBD1 covers 8 bases. J gave up 4 bases and V 3 bases, and 4 bases lay outside the gene matches. CDR3 length equals 14 residues. Germline V gives CDR1 SGHTA, CDR2 FQGNSA.

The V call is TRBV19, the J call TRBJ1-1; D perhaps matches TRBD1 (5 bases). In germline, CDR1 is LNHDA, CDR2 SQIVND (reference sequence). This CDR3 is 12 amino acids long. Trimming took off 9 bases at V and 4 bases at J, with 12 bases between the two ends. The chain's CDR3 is CASRESSTEAFF. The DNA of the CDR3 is TGTGCCAGCAGGGAGTCGAGCACTGAAGCTTTCTTT. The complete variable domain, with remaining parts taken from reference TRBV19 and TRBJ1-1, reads DGGITQSPKYLFRKEGQNVTLSCEQNLNHDAMYWYRQDPGQGLRLIYYSQIVNDFQKGDIAEGYSVSREKKESFPLTVTSAQKNPTAFYLCASRESSTEAFFGQGTRLTVV.

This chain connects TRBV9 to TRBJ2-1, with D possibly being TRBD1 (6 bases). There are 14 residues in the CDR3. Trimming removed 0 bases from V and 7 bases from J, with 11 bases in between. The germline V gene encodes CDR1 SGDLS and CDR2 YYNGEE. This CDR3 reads CASSVVGTPNEQFF. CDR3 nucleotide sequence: TGTGCCAGCAGCGTAGTCGGGACACCAAATGAGCAGTTCTTC.

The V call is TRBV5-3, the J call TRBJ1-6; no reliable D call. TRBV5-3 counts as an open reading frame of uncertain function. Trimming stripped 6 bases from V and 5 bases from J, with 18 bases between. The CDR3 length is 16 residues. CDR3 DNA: TGTGCCAGAAAGAGTGGTCGGGAGGCCCATAATTCACCCCTCCACTTT. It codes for CARKSGREAHNSPLHF.